The 4 T cell receptor beta chains presented below share a single source sample, sequenced in a study of T-cell reconstitution after alpha-beta-depleted transplantation in children (dated by TCRdb to 2016 to 2017). Library preparation was by PCR. The sequencer listed for this sample is Illumina HiSeq 2500. TCR libraries were prepared with molecular barcoding, using unique molecular identifiers to normalize TCRbeta repertoire quantification. TCRdb itself trimmed the public reads at Q25 with fastp, ran MiXCR and retained productive beta chains. Rows matching on CDR3 protein sequence are summarized as one entry with the most common DNA and genes. The sample table lists 450,000 to 600,000 distinct CDR3 sequences, about 31% of them with a count of one. Under 3% of the sample comes from the top ten. The sample was PBMCs from the stem cell graft donor, taken from the stem cell graft. All receptors come from a human donor who donated a stem cell graft to a child with aplastic anemia.

V usage is TRBV5-6 and J usage is TRBJ2-5; 9 bases match TRBD2. The germline V gene has CDR1 SGHDT and CDR2 YYEEEE. This CDR3 comprises 15 residues. J was trimmed by 4 bases and V by 0 bases; bases with no gene match: 4. The DNA for the CDR3 is TGTGCCAGCAGCTTGGCTAGCGGGATTGGAGAGACCCAGTACTTC. Its protein product is CASSLASGIGETQYF.

V and J are TRBV29-1 and TRBJ1-2; D might be TRBD1 (6 bases). Trimming took 7 bases from V and 9 from J, leaving 21 bases between them. Germline CDR1 is SQVTM and CDR2 is ANQGSEA. There are 13 residues in the CDR3. This CDR3 reads CSAESGAPESYTF. The CDR3 DNA is TGCAGCGCCGAATCGGGGGCCCCGGAGAGCTACACCTTC.

The rearrangement links TRBV7-2 to TRBJ2-3; 13 nucleotides line up with TRBD2. Trimming removed 1 base from V and 0 bases from J; junction bases left unmatched: 1. Germline loops: CDR1 SGHTA, CDR2 FQGNSA. The CDR3 sequence is 17 residues long. This CDR3 reads CASSLGGLAGSTDTQYF. CDR3 in DNA: TGTGCCAGCAGCTTAGGGGGACTAGCGGGGAGCACAGATACGCAGTATTTT. The variable domain in full, completed from reference TRBV7-2 and TRBJ2-3, reads GAGVSQSPSNKVTEKGKDVELRCDPISGHTALYWYRQSLGQGLEFLIYFQGNSAPDKSGLPSDRFSAERTGGSVSTLTIQRTQQEDSAVYLCASSLGGLAGSTDTQYFGPGTRLTVL.

The V gene is TRBV6-5, the J gene TRBJ2-3; D is unclear. The CDR3 contains 14 residues. Germline V CDR1 and CDR2: MNHEY, SVGAGI. V shed 7 bases and J shed 5 bases, with 16 bases lying between them. CDR3: CASIFYPSEDTQYF. The CDR3 DNA reads TGTGCCAGCATTTTTTATCCCAGCGAAGATACGCAGTATTTT.